Below are 22 T cell receptor beta chains sequenced from a single sample in a study of tumor-infiltrating lymphocytes in primary liver carcinoma. Co-extraction of both nucleic acids (RNA and DNA) used roughly 20-34 mg of unsorted bulk tissue. From around 500 ng of total RNA, TCR beta-specific cDNA was reverse-transcribed using a constant-region primer. Libraries covering TCR beta were generated through three nested multiplex PCR rounds (using a slightly modified ARM-PCR). TRBV1-TRBV30 forward primers paired with a C-beta reverse primer were used in the first two PCR rounds, which ran roughly 9 cycles each. TCRdb re-called the multiplex PCR reads through MiXCR, storing one row per CDR3 protein. The table records 100,000 or so distinct CDR3 sequences, around three quarters of them present only once. The source material was liver tumor tissue from sampling region 5. This sample's subset: tumor region T5, tumor centre. These receptors were collected from a woman aged 60-75 years with primary liver carcinoma and hepatitis B virus infection.

Turning to this clonotype: At one end the junction does not follow the germline gene, possibly because of a read error. Here the CDR3 DNA reads TGTGCCAACATCAATCAACAGGGGGCGATTAATGGCTACAGCTTC. The encoded protein is CANINQQGAINGYSF. This chain connects TRBV28 to TRBJ1-2, with TRBD1 identical over 9 bases. Germline values: CDR1 MDHEN, CDR2 SYDVKM. This CDR3 is built from 15 residues.

The J gene is TRBJ2-7, the V gene TRBV12-3 or TRBV12-4; tentatively, D is TRBD1 or TRBD2 (5 bases each). The CDR3 sequence is 14 residues long. V gave up 3 bases and J gave up 4 bases, with 13 bases separating them. CDR3: CASSLISGQYEQYF. CDR3 DNA: TGTGCCAGCAGTTTGATTTCGGGGCAGTACGAGCAGTACTTC.

On this clonotype: Just one base apart from a much larger clone, this may be a read error. Given the absence of the conserved phenylalanine or tryptophan at the CDR3 end, a read error is likely. J is TRBJ2-5 and V is TRBV5-6, with D possibly being TRBD2 (6 bases). V was trimmed by 3 bases and J by 2 bases, leaving 14 bases between them. The CDR3 contains 15 residues. The V gene's germline CDR1 is SGHDT and CDR2 YYEEEE. The CDR3 spells CASSSGPSEQETQYL. The CDR3 DNA sequence: TGTGCCAGCAGCTCAGGGCCTAGCGAACAAGAGACCCAGTACTTA.

V gene TRBV11-3 combines with J gene TRBJ2-5; 8 nucleotides line up with TRBD2. Germline V lookup: CDR1 SGHNT, CDR2 YENEEA. The CDR3 is 17 amino acids. V lost 7 bases to trimming and J lost 5 bases; unmatched junction nucleotides: 18. The CDR3 is CASNRFQTAGEWETQYF. The CDR3 region has the DNA TGTGCCAGCAACCGCTTCCAAACAGCGGGAGAGTGGGAGACCCAGTACTTC.

A remark on this clonotype: This is likely a read error, given that the CDR3 carries no conserved phenylalanine or tryptophan at its end. This sequence joins TRBV30 and TRBJ1-2; TRBD1 is a possible D gene (5 bases). Germline CDR1 is GTSNPN and CDR2 is SVGIG (reference sequence). With 0 bases removed from V and 3 bases from J, the gap between germline ends came to 8 bases. There are 13 residues in the CDR3. Written as DNA, the CDR3 is TGTGCCTGGAGTGTACAGGAATACTATGGCTACACCTCC. Its protein product is CAWSVQEYYGYTS.

This clonotype has more than one count but fewer than ten. The rearrangement links TRBV7-9 to TRBJ2-2; no clear D gene. The CDR3 contains 16 residues. V gave up 4 bases and J gave up 1 base, with 13 bases separating them. Per the germline V gene, CDR1 is SEHNR and CDR2 is FQNEAQ (reference sequence). This CDR3 is CASSSLRTLNTGELFF. The CDR3 bases are TGTGCCAGCAGCTCCCTGCGAACACTGAACACCGGGGAGCTGTTTTTT.

In its sample, this clonotype is medium-sized. V usage is TRBV11-3 and J usage is TRBJ2-3, with no clear D. Germline V gene data show CDR1 as SGHNT and CDR2 as YENEEA. The CDR3 extends over 15 amino acids. V was cut by 1 base and J by 1 base, with 9 bases left in between. The CDR3 nucleotides read TGTGCCAGCAGCTTAGTGCCAGGAGGCACAGATACGCAGTATTTT. This translates into CASSLVPGGTDTQYF.

For this clonotype: The junction departs from the called germline gene at one end, perhaps through a read error. This chain links TRBV12-3 or TRBV12-4 with TRBJ1-4, with a weak D call TRBD1 (5 bases). This CDR3 has 16 residues. The CDR3 loop is CASSLRQGTPGEKLLF. The DNA of the CDR3 is TGTGCCAGCAGTTTGCGGCAGGGTACCCCAGGTGAAAAACTGCTTTTT.

As for this clonotype: A much larger clone differs by one base, so this may be a read error. V usage is TRBV13 and J usage is TRBJ1-1; D not certain. V dropped 4 bases and J dropped 5 bases, with 5 bases sitting between them. The CDR3 has 11 residues. Germline V CDR1 and CDR2: PRHDT, FYEKMQ (reference sequence). The DNA of the CDR3 is TGTGCCAGCAGCTCCAGGACTGAAGCTTTCTTT. Translation: CASSSRTEAFF. The whole variable domain, remainder taken from reference TRBV13 and TRBJ1-1, is AAGVIQSPRHLIKEKRETATLKCYPIPRHDTVYWYQQGPGQDPQFLISFYEKMQSDKGSIPDRFSAQQFSDYHSELNMSSLELGDSALYFCASSSRTEAFFGQGTRLTVV.

A single count supports this clonotype. The CDR3 nucleotides read TGCAGTGCTGGGACAGGGGAAGGAAAACTGTTTTTT. Translated, it gives CSAGTGEGKLFF. This chain connects TRBV20-1 to TRBJ1-4, with 10 bases matching TRBD1. The germline V gene has CDR1 DFQATT and CDR2 SNEGSKA (reference sequence). The CDR3 extends over 12 amino acids. J lost 10 bases, V lost 5 bases, and 4 bases had no gene match.

Concerning this clonotype: It may be a read error: a sequence one base away is much more abundant. The CDR3 is CAWRMGLNEAYEQYF. The CDR3 region has the DNA TGTGCCTGGAGAATGGGACTGAATGAAGCCTACGAGCAGTACTTC. The genes are TRBV30 and TRBJ2-7, with D possibly matching TRBD2 (6 bases). The V end lost 3 bases, the J end lost 2 bases, and 17 bases lay between the germline ends. CDR1 and CDR2 from the germline V gene are GTSNPN and SVGIG (reference sequence). The CDR3 is 15 amino acids.

Points on this clonotype: At one end, the junction sequence differs from germline, possibly due to a read error. The rearrangement uses TRBV30 and TRBJ1-2; maybe TRBD1 (5 bases). In germline, CDR1 is GTSNPN, CDR2 SVGIG (reference sequence). CDR3 length: 15 amino acids. CDR3 in DNA: TGTGCCTGGGCCCCCCTCATACAGGACTACTATGGCTACATCTTC. The encoded protein is CAWAPLIQDYYGYIF.

The sample holds a few counts of this clonotype. A single base separates this from a much larger clone, so it may be a read error. This chain links TRBV6-5 with TRBJ2-2; either TRBD1 or TRBD2 may fit D (5 bases each). V was cut by 0 bases and J by 9 bases, with 11 bases left in between. In germline, CDR1 is MNHEY, CDR2 SVGAGI. CDR3 length: 14 amino acids. The CDR3 nucleotides are TGTGCCAGCAGTTACTCGAAGGGGACCAGGGAGCTGTTTTTT. The encoded protein is CASSYSKGTRELFF.

On this clonotype itself: One end of the junction varies from germline; a read error may be responsible. This rearrangement joins TRBV6-5 to TRBJ2-3, with D uncertain. From germline, CDR1 is MNHEY and CDR2 SVGAGI. The CDR3 has 12 amino acids. The CDR3 here is CASSPYANTQYF. DNA of the CDR3: TGTGCAAGCAGTCCCTATGCTAATACGCAGTATTTT.

The chain carries TRBV12-3 or TRBV12-4 and TRBJ2-1; 7 bases map to TRBD1. The CDR3 loop spans 15 amino acids. The V and J ends lost 5 bases and 13 bases, in that order; junction bases with no gene match: 17. CDR3 in DNA: TGTGCCAGCAGTCCGATGACAGGGCCGAACACGGGACAGTTCTTC. It codes for CASSPMTGPNTGQFF.

This clonotype occurred many times. V and J are TRBV28 and TRBJ2-3; D remains unclear. The CDR3 covers 15 residues. In germline, CDR1 is MDHEN, CDR2 SYDVKM. The germline V and J ends were trimmed by 2 bases and 1 base, with 10 bases remaining between them. For the CDR3, the DNA is TGTGCCAGCAGTTTACAAGCCGGAGGCACAGATACGCAGTATTTT. Residues: CASSLQAGGTDTQYF.

This chain joins TRBV28 and TRBJ2-7; the match to TRBD2 covers 10 bases. CDR1 is MDHEN, CDR2 SYDVKM, per germline. Trimming removed 10 bases from V and 5 bases from J; junction bases left unmatched: 14. The CDR3 runs to 15 residues. As DNA, the CDR3 is TGTGCCACCTCTTGGACTAGCGGACCCATACACGAGCAGTACTTC. Translated: CATSWTSGPIHEQYF. Drawing the rest from reference TRBV28 and TRBJ2-7, the complete variable domain is DVKVTQSSRYLVKRTGEKVFLECVQDMDHENMFWYRQDPGLGLRLIYFSYDVKMKEKGDIPEGYSVSREKKERFSLILESASTNQTSMYLCATSWTSGPIHEQYFGPGTRLTVT.

For this clonotype: Sequence at one end of the junction differs from germline and may be a read error. V gene TRBV6-1 combines with J gene TRBJ2-5; the match to TRBD1 covers 8 bases. The CDR3 is made up of 15 amino acids. Per germline, CDR1 MNHNS and CDR2 SASEGT. CDR3 nucleotide sequence: TGTGTCAGCAACCCCCGGGACAGGAACCAAGAGACCCGGTACTTC. Protein sequence: CVSNPRDRNQETRYF.

In regard to this clonotype: Because it lacks the conserved phenylalanine or tryptophan at the end, this CDR3 is likely a read error. This sequence joins TRBV11-2 and TRBJ2-1; D remains ambiguous. Germline V gene data show CDR1 as SGHAT and CDR2 as FQNNGV. This CDR3 has 15 residues. Trimming took 1 base from V and 4 from J, leaving 11 bases between them. The CDR3 bases are TGTGCCAGCAGCTTAGGAATAGCAGAATACAATGAGCAGTTCCTC. Translated: CASSLGIAEYNEQFL.

In this sample, this clonotype turned up once. At one end the junction does not follow the germline gene, possibly because of a read error. The J gene is TRBJ2-1, the V gene TRBV6-1, with 7 bases identical to TRBD2. The CDR3 covers 14 residues. Germline V gene lookup returns CDR1 MNHNS and CDR2 SASEGT. CDR3 coding DNA: TGTGACACCAGGGCGGGGGACTCCTACAATGGGCAGTTCTTC. Its protein is CDTRAGDSYNGQFF.

This clonotype appeared many times. This sequence joins TRBV6-1 and TRBJ2-1; 8 bases fit TRBD1. Germline V gene sequence: CDR1 MNHNS, CDR2 SASEGT. This CDR3 has 14 amino acids. The trim removed 3 bases at V and 9 bases at J, leaving 7 bases unmatched. CDR3 residues: CASSEQQGVSEQFF. The CDR3 bases are TGTGCCAGCAGTGAGCAACAGGGGGTTTCTGAGCAGTTCTTC.

Points on this clonotype: A much larger clone lies a single base off, so this may be a read error. The V call is TRBV4-2, the J call TRBJ1-2; tentative D call: TRBD1 (6 bases). Germline V gene lookup returns CDR1 LGHNA and CDR2 YNFKEQ. CDR3 length: 16 residues. This chain's CDR3 is CASGQEQGNWLKGYTF. The CDR3 region has the DNA TGTGCCAGCGGCCAAGAACAGGGAAATTGGCTTAAAGGCTACACCTTC.